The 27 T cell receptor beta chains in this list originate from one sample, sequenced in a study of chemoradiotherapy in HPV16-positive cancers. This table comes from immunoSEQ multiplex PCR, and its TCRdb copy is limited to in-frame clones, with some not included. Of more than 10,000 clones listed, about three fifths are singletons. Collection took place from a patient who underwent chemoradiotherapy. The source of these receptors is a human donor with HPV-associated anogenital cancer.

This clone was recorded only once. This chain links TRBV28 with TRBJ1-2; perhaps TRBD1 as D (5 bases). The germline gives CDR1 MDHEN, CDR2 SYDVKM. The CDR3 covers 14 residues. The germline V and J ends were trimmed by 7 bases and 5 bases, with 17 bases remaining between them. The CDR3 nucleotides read TGTGCCAGCACCTGGGGCGGGCTGGGGTATGGCTACACCTTC. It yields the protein CASTWGGLGYGYTF.

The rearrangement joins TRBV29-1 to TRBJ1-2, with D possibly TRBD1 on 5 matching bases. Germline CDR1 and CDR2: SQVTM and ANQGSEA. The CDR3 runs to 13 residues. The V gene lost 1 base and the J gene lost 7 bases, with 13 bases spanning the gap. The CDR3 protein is CSVEGGGDGGYTF. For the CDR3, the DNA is TGCAGCGTTGAAGGTGGGGGAGATGGTGGCTACACCTTC.

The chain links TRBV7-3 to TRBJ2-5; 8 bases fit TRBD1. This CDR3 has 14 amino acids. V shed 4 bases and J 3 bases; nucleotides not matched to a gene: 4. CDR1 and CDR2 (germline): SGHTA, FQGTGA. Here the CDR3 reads CASSSGQEEETQYF. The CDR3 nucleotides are TGTGCCAGCAGCTCGGGACAGGAGGAAGAGACCCAGTACTTC. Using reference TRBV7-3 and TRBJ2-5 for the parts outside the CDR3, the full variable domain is GAGVSQTPSNKVTEKGKYVELRCDPISGHTALYWYRQSLGQGPEFLIYFQGTGAADDSGLPNDRFFAVRPEGSVSTLKIQRTERGDSAVYLCASSSGQEEETQYFGPGTRLLVL.

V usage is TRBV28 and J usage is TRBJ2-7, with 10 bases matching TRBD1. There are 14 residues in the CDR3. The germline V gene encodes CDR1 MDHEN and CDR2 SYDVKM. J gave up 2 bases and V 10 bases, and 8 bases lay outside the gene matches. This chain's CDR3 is CATEDRGFTYEQYF. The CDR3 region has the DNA TGTGCCACCGAGGACAGGGGGTTCACCTACGAGCAGTACTTC.

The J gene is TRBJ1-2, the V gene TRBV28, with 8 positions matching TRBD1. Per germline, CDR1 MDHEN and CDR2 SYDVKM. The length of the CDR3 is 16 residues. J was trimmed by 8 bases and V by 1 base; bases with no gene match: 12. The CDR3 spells CASSLSPQGGLSGYTF. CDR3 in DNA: TGTGCCAGCAGTTTATCCCCACAGGGGGGCCTTAGCGGCTACACCTTC.

CDR3 residues: CSVAHLGTGELFF. In DNA form, the CDR3 reads TGCAGCGTTGCTCACCTGGGGACCGGGGAGCTGTTTTTT. This rearrangement joins TRBV29-1 to TRBJ2-2; D not resolved. The V end was cut by 4 bases, the J end by 5 bases, with 11 bases between. This CDR3 is built from 13 residues. CDR1 and CDR2 from the germline V gene are SQVTM and ANQGSEA.

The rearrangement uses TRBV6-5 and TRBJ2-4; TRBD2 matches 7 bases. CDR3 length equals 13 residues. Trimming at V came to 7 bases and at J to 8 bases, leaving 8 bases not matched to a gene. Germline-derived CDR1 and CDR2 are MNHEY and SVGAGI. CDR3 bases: TGTGCCAGCACCCGGGCAGGGAGGGACATTCAGTACTTC. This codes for CASTRAGRDIQYF.

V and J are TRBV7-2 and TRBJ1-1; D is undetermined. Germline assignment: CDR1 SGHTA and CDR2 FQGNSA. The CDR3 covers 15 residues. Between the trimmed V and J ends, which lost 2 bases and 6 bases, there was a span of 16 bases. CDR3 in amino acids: CASSLLYPPGAEAFF. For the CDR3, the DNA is TGTGCCAGCAGCTTATTGTACCCCCCGGGCGCTGAAGCTTTCTTT.

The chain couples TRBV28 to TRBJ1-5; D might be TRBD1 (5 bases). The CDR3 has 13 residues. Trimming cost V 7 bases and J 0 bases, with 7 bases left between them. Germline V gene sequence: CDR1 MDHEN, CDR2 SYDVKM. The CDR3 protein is CASTRVSNQPQHF. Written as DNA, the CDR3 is TGTGCCAGCACCAGGGTTAGCAATCAGCCCCAGCATTTT. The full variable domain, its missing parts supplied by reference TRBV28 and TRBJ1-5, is DVKVTQSSRYLVKRTGEKVFLECVQDMDHENMFWYRQDPGLGLRLIYFSYDVKMKEKGDIPEGYSVSREKKERFSLILESASTNQTSMYLCASTRVSNQPQHFGDGTRLSIL.

The CDR3 loop is CASSFSGETYEQYF. CDR3 nucleotide sequence: TGTGCCAGCAGTTTCAGCGGGGAGACCTACGAGCAGTACTTC. The V and J genes are TRBV28 and TRBJ2-7, with 7 positions matching TRBD2. V lost 3 bases and J lost 2; bases outside the gene matches: 4. This CDR3 spans 14 amino acids. Per germline, CDR1 MDHEN and CDR2 SYDVKM.

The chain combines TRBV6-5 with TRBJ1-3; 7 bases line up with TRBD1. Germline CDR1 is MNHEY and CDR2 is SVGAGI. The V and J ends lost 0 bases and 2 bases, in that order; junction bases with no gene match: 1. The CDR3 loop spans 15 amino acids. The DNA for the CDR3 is TGTGCCAGCAGTTACTCCGGGACAGCTGGAAACACCATATATTTT. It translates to CASSYSGTAGNTIYF.

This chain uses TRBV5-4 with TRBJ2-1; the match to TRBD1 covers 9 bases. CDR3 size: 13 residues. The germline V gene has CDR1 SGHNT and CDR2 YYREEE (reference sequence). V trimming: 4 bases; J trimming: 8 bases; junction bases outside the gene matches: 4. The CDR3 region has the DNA TGTGCCAGCAGCCAAACAGGGGGCGATGAGCAGTTCTTC. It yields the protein CASSQTGGDEQFF.

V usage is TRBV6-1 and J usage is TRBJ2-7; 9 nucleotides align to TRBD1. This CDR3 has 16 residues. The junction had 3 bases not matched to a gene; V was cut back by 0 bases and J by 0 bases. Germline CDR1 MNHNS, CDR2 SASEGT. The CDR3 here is CASSEARDRVSYEQYF. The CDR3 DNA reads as TGTGCCAGCAGTGAAGCCCGGGACAGGGTCTCCTACGAGCAGTACTTC.

CDR3 residues: CASSKVAGVKEQFF. The DNA of the CDR3 is TGTGCCAGCAGCAAAGTAGCGGGGGTGAAAGAGCAGTTCTTC. This rearrangement joins TRBV21-1 to TRBJ2-1; the D call in the table, TRBD2, was not verified against the DNA. TRBV21-1 has pseudogene status. The CDR3 has 14 amino acids.

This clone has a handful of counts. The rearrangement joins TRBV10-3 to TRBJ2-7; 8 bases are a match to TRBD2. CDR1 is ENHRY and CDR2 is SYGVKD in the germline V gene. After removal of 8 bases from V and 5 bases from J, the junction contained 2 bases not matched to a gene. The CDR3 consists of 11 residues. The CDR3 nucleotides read TGTGCCATCGGACTAGCCCACGAGCAGTACTTC. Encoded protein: CAIGLAHEQYF.

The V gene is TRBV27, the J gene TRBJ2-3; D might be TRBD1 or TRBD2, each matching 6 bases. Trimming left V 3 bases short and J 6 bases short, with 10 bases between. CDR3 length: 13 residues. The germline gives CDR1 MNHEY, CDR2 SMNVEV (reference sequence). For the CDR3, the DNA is TGTGCCAGCAGTTTTGGGGGGCCGGATACGCAGTATTTT. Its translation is CASSFGGPDTQYF.

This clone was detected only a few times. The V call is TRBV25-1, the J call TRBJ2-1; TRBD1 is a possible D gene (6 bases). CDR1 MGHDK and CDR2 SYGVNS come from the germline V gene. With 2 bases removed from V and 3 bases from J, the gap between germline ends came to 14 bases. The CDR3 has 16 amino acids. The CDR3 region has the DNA TGTGCCAGCAGTGAACAGGGGCGGCTACACTACAATGAGCAGTTCTTC. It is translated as CASSEQGRLHYNEQFF.

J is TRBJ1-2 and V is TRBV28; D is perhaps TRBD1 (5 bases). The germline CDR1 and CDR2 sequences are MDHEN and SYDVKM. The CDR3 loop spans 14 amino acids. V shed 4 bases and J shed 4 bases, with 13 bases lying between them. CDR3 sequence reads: CASSWGDGGYGYTF. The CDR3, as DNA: TGTGCCAGCAGTTGGGGGGACGGGGGCTATGGCTACACCTTC.

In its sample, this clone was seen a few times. The CDR3 loop is CASSLEGSDQPQHF. The CDR3 DNA reads as TGCGCCAGCAGCTTGGAGGGTTCCGATCAGCCCCAGCATTTT. The genes are TRBV5-1 and TRBJ1-5; D call uncertain. This CDR3 comprises 14 residues. Looked up from germline, CDR1 is SGHRS and CDR2 is YFSETQ. Trimming cost V 0 bases and J 5 bases, with 9 bases left between them.

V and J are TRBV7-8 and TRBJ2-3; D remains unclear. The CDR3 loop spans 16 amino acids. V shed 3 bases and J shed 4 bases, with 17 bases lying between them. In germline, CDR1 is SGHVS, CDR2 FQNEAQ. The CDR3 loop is CASSFRPGPPADTQYF. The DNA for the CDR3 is TGTGCCAGCAGCTTCCGACCGGGCCCACCCGCAGATACGCAGTATTTT. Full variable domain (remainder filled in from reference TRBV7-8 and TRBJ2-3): GAGVSQSPRYKVAKRGQDVALRCDPISGHVSLFWYQQALGQGPEFLTYFQNEAQLDKSGLPSDRFFAERPEGSVSTLKIQRTQQEDSAVYLCASSFRPGPPADTQYFGPGTRLTVL.

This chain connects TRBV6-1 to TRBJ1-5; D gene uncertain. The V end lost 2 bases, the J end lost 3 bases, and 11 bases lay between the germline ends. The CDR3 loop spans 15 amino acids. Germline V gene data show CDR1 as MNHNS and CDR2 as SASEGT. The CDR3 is CASSEWSQVNQPQHF. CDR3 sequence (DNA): TGTGCCAGCAGTGAATGGAGCCAGGTCAATCAGCCCCAGCATTTT.

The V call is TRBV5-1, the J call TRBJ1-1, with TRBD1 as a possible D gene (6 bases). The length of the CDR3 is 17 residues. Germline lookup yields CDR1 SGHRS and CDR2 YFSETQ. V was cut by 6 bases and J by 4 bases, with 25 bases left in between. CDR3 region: CASMRGLGGASSTEAFF. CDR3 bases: TGCGCCAGCATGAGGGGTTTGGGGGGCGCGTCGAGCACTGAAGCTTTCTTT.

As DNA, the CDR3 is TGTGCCAGCAGCCATCCCGGGACCGGTGAAGCTTTCTTT. It specifies CASSHPGTGEAFF. The chain combines TRBV4-2 with TRBJ1-1; D may be TRBD1 (5 bases). V lost 3 bases and J lost 7, with 12 bases in between. The CDR3 is made up of 13 amino acids. CDR1 is LGHNA, CDR2 YNFKEQ, per germline.

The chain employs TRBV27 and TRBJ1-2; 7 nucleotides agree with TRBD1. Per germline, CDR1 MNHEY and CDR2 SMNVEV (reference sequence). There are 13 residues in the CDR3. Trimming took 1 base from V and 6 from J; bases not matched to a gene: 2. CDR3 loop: CASSLLGGDGYTF. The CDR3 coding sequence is TGTGCCAGCAGTTTATTAGGGGGCGATGGCTACACCTTC.

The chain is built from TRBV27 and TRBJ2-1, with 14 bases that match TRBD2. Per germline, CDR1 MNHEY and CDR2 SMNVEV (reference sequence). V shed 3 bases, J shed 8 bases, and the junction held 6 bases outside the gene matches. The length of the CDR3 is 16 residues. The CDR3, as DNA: TGTGCCAGCAGTTTCGGGACTAGCGGGAGTAGTGATGAGCAGTTCTTC. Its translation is CASSFGTSGSSDEQFF.

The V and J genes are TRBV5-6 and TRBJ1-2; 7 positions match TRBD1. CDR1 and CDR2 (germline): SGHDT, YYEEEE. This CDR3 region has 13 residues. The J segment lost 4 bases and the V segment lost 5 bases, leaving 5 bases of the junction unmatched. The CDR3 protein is CASSSSGGYGYTF. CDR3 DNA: TGTGCCAGCAGTTCGTCAGGGGGCTATGGCTACACCTTC.

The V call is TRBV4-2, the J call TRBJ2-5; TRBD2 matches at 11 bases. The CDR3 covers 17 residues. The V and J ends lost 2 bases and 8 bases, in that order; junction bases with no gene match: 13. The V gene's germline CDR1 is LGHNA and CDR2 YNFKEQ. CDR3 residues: CASSQTTGTSGSSTQYF. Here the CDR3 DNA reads TGTGCCAGCAGCCAAACCACCGGGACTAGCGGTAGTTCAACCCAGTACTTC.